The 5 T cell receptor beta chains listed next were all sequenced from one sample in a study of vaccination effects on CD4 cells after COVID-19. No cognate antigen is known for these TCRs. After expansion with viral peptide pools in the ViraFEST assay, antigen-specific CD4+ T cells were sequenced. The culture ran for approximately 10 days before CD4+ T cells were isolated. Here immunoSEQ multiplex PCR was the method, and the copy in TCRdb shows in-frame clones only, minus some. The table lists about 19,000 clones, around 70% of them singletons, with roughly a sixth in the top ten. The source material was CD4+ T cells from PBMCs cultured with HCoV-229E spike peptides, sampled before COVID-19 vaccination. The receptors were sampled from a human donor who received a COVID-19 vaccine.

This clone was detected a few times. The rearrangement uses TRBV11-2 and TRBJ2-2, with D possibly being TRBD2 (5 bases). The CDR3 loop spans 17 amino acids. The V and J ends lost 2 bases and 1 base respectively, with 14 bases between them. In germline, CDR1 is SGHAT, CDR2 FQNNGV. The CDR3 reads CASSLSGVAGNTGELFF. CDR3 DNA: TGTGCCAGCAGCTTATCCGGAGTGGCGGGGAACACCGGGGAGCTGTTTTTT. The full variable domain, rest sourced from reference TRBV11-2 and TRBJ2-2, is EAGVAQSPRYKIIEKRQSVAFWCNPISGHATLYWYQQILGQGPKLLIQFQNNGVVDDSQLPKDRFSAERLKGVDSTLKIQPAKLEDSAVYLCASSLSGVAGNTGELFFGEGSRLTVL.

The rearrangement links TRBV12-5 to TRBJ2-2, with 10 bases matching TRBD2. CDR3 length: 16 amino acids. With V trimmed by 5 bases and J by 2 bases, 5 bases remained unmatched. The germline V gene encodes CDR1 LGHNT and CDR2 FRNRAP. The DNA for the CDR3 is TGTGCTAGTGGTCAGTTAGCGGGAGGCAACACCGGGGAGCTGTTTTTT. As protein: CASGQLAGGNTGELFF.

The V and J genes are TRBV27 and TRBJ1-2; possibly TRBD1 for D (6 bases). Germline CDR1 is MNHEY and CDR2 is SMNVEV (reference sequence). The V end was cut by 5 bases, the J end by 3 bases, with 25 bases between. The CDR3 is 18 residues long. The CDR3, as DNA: TGTGCCAGCAGTCGTTACGGTTATAGTGGCGCAGGGGACTATGGCTACACCTTC. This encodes CASSRYGYSGAGDYGYTF.

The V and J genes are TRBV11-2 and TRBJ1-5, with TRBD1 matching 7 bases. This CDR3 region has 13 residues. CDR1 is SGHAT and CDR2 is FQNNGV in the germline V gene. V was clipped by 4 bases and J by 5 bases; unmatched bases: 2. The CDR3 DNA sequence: TGTGCCAGCAGCTCAGGGGGTGATCAGCCCCAGCATTTT. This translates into CASSSGGDQPQHF.

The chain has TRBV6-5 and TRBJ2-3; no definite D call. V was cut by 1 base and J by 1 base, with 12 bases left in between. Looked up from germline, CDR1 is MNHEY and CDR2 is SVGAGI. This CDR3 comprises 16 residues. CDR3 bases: TGTGCCAGCAGTTACTACGGAGTCACTGGCACAGATACGCAGTATTTT. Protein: CASSYYGVTGTDTQYF.